This T cell receptor (beta chain) was found in a study of blood T cell repertoires in COVID-19. Looking at the study overall: Researchers got acute and convalescent COVID-19 samples from the United States, Italy and Spain.

Using immunoSEQ multiplex PCR, the repertoire was profiled, and TCRdb retains in-frame clones only, with some absent. The sample contains some 490,000 clones, approximately 85% of which appear only once. Per the germline V gene, CDR1 is SGHRS and CDR2 is YFSETQ. V gave up 0 bases and J gave up 2 bases; unmatched junction bases: 5. The CDR3 runs to 16 residues. This rearrangement joins TRBV5-1 to TRBJ2-7; 10 bases are a match to TRBD2. This sequence originates from a human donor in a cohort sampled during active COVID-19. Material: peripheral blood. The CDR3 nucleotides read TGCGCCAGCAGCTTGGGACTAGCGGGTCCCGCCTACGAGCAGTACTTC. Protein sequence: CASSLGLAGPAYEQYF.